These T cell receptor beta chains were read from a single sample in a study of shared clonotypes between healthy human individuals. Only in-frame clones appear in the TCRdb table, and some are missing; sequencing was by immunoSEQ multiplex PCR. The sample gives around 180,000 clones, about 93% of which show up once; about 0.07% is in the top ten. The sample taken for sequencing was naive CD4+ T cells sorted from blood. Receptor source: a woman aged 25 to 39 in good health. The CDR3 runs from the conserved cysteine through the conserved F or W. Fields, in order: D gene, V gene, J gene, CDR3 protein. The D gene is left open where the match is weak.

d_gene: NA
v_gene: TRBV7-9
j_gene: TRBJ2-2
CDR3aa: CASSLAHTGELFF

d_gene: NA
v_gene: TRBV7-9
j_gene: TRBJ2-1
CDR3aa: CASSLVAAYNEQFF

d_gene: NA
v_gene: TRBV11-2
j_gene: TRBJ2-7
CDR3aa: CASSLATGPEQYF

d_gene: NA
v_gene: TRBV18
j_gene: TRBJ1-5
CDR3aa: CASSRTSPGDGGQPQHF

d_gene: NA
v_gene: TRBV28
j_gene: TRBJ1-6
CDR3aa: CASSLKFPGALHF

d_gene: TRBD1
v_gene: TRBV18
j_gene: TRBJ1-5
CDR3aa: CASSPRGDSHQPQHF

d_gene: NA
v_gene: TRBV7-8
j_gene: TRBJ1-2
CDR3aa: CASSLVSGPNYGYTF

d_gene: TRBD1
v_gene: TRBV18
j_gene: TRBJ2-7
CDR3aa: CASSKDRGYEQYF

d_gene: NA
v_gene: TRBV30
j_gene: TRBJ1-3
CDR3aa: CAWSPGNTIYF

d_gene: TRBD2
v_gene: TRBV19
j_gene: TRBJ2-7
CDR3aa: CASSLTSGLHYEQYF

d_gene: NA
v_gene: TRBV19
j_gene: TRBJ2-1
CDR3aa: CASTPLLRLTSQGEQFF

d_gene: NA
v_gene: TRBV27
j_gene: TRBJ2-7
CDR3aa: CASSLRGLSLNEQYF

d_gene: NA
v_gene: TRBV7-9
j_gene: TRBJ1-1
CDR3aa: CASSFMVGVDTEAFF

d_gene: TRBD2
v_gene: TRBV5-1
j_gene: TRBJ2-3
CDR3aa: CASSLPTAAGEDTQYF

d_gene: TRBD2
v_gene: TRBV5-1
j_gene: TRBJ2-3
CDR3aa: CASKSGGGTDTQYF

d_gene: NA
v_gene: TRBV5-4
j_gene: TRBJ1-1
CDR3aa: CASSLGQETEAFF

d_gene: NA
v_gene: TRBV21-1
j_gene: TRBJ1-1
CDR3aa: CASSQGRSGAFF

d_gene: TRBD1
v_gene: TRBV28
j_gene: TRBJ2-7
CDR3aa: CASSSPWTGGYEQYF

d_gene: TRBD2
v_gene: TRBV7-2
j_gene: TRBJ2-1
CDR3aa: CASSLGGRERQFF

d_gene: NA
v_gene: TRBV27
j_gene: TRBJ1-1
CDR3aa: CASRTENEAFF

d_gene: NA
v_gene: TRBV25-1
j_gene: TRBJ1-1
CDR3aa: CASSDISGVEAFF

d_gene: TRBD1
v_gene: TRBV7-9
j_gene: TRBJ2-7
CDR3aa: CASSQDRVFYEQYF

d_gene: NA
v_gene: TRBV28
j_gene: TRBJ2-7
CDR3aa: CASSFYRAPYEQYF

d_gene: NA
v_gene: TRBV4-1
j_gene: TRBJ2-3
CDR3aa: CASSQVSFALDTQYF

d_gene: NA
v_gene: TRBV5-6
j_gene: TRBJ2-5
CDR3aa: CASSLFQETQYF

d_gene: NA
v_gene: TRBV7-9
j_gene: TRBJ1-5
CDR3aa: CASSFSDSNQPQHF

d_gene: NA
v_gene: TRBV2
j_gene: TRBJ1-2
CDR3aa: CASRPMGIRDYGYTF

d_gene: TRBD1
v_gene: TRBV18
j_gene: TRBJ1-1
CDR3aa: CASSPIRQGANTEAFF

d_gene: TRBD1
v_gene: TRBV5-4
j_gene: TRBJ2-1
CDR3aa: CASSTDRQNNEQFF

d_gene: NA
v_gene: TRBV6-6
j_gene: TRBJ2-7
CDR3aa: CASSYADFSYEQYF

d_gene: TRBD2
v_gene: TRBV4-1
j_gene: TRBJ2-7
CDR3aa: CASSQKITSANSYEQYF

d_gene: NA
v_gene: TRBV5-1
j_gene: TRBJ2-2
CDR3aa: CASSLVAGNTGELFF

d_gene: NA
v_gene: TRBV10-1
j_gene: TRBJ2-6
CDR3aa: CASSESTADSGANVLTF

d_gene: TRBD1
v_gene: TRBV2
j_gene: TRBJ1-4
CDR3aa: CASSVTGINEKLFF

d_gene: TRBD1
v_gene: TRBV4-1
j_gene: TRBJ1-4
CDR3aa: CASSQAPQGAAATNEKLFF

d_gene: TRBD1
v_gene: TRBV18
j_gene: TRBJ1-5
CDR3aa: CASSRQGGTSNQPQHF

d_gene: NA
v_gene: TRBV20-1
j_gene: TRBJ2-5
CDR3aa: CTAGETQYF

d_gene: NA
v_gene: TRBV2
j_gene: TRBJ1-1
CDR3aa: CASSEIGRGPNTEAFF

d_gene: TRBD1
v_gene: TRBV5-1
j_gene: TRBJ2-3
CDR3aa: CASSYEPGQLTDTQYF

d_gene: TRBD1
v_gene: TRBV7-9
j_gene: TRBJ1-5
CDR3aa: CASSQGTDDQPQHF

d_gene: TRBD2
v_gene: TRBV19
j_gene: TRBJ2-5
CDR3aa: CASSGLASEQYF

d_gene: NA
v_gene: TRBV10-3
j_gene: TRBJ2-6
CDR3aa: CAIRPSTGSSGANVLTF

d_gene: NA
v_gene: TRBV5-8
j_gene: TRBJ1-1
CDR3aa: CASSLFGAAVSEAFF

d_gene: NA
v_gene: TRBV15
j_gene: NA
CDR3aa: CATSRIRELEQYF

d_gene: NA
v_gene: TRBV28
j_gene: TRBJ1-2
CDR3aa: CASSLRVRINYGYTF

d_gene: TRBD2
v_gene: TRBV4-1
j_gene: TRBJ2-3
CDR3aa: CASSPHGKREILDTQYF

d_gene: NA
v_gene: TRBV29-1
j_gene: TRBJ1-3
CDR3aa: CSVAQHSGNTIYF

d_gene: NA
v_gene: TRBV18
j_gene: TRBJ2-3
CDR3aa: CASSSGGDTQYF

d_gene: NA
v_gene: TRBV6-5
j_gene: TRBJ2-5
CDR3aa: CASSTGTETQYF

d_gene: NA
v_gene: TRBV5-1
j_gene: TRBJ1-5
CDR3aa: CASSLALYRENQPQHF

d_gene: NA
v_gene: TRBV20-1
j_gene: TRBJ1-1
CDR3aa: CSARPATEAFF

d_gene: TRBD1
v_gene: TRBV18
j_gene: TRBJ2-7
CDR3aa: CASSPPARGHLEQYF

d_gene: NA
v_gene: TRBV28
j_gene: TRBJ1-1
CDR3aa: CATHPPETLNTEAFF

d_gene: NA
v_gene: TRBV19
j_gene: TRBJ1-5
CDR3aa: CASSIDGKWTRSGQPQHF

d_gene: TRBD1
v_gene: TRBV10-1
j_gene: TRBJ2-2
CDR3aa: CASRPGQGNTGELFF